The T cell receptor (beta chain) described here comes from a study of technical replicates of blood from a few donors. Assay used: immunoSEQ multiplex PCR; TCRdb lists only in-frame clones, some missing. The sample consists of over 50,000 clones, roughly 92% of them appearing once. CDR3 length: 13 residues. From germline, CDR1 is SGHTA and CDR2 FQGNSA. J was trimmed by 7 bases and V by 5 bases; bases with no gene match: 8. The receptor's source is a human donor in good health. Some clones in this sample may be carry-over from other donors' samples. Material: PBMCs. The chain combines TRBV7-2 with TRBJ2-7; TRBD2 matches at 7 bases. The CDR3 sequence is CASSPPGGWEQYF. CDR3 in DNA: TGTGCCAGCAGCCCACCGGGAGGTTGGGAGCAGTACTTC.